This T cell receptor (beta chain) was sequenced during a study of PD-1 blockade in classical Hodgkin lymphoma. Trimming removed 0 bases from V and 7 bases from J; junction bases left unmatched: 2. This CDR3 is 15 amino acids long. The germline CDR1 and CDR2 sequences are SGHRS and YFSETQ. TCRdb keeps only in-frame clones here, not all; method: immunoSEQ multiplex PCR. The sample comprises about 47,000 clones, around 89% of which are singletons, and approximately 15% rests with the top ten. The study's findings and limits: Excluded were patients who started nivolumab under 1 year after ASCT, a group that had lower diversity. Newly diagnosed patients had diversity similar to the baseline diversity of complete responders.

Notes on this clone: Its antigen is currently unknown.

Indicated time point: cycle 4 day 1 (C4D1), after five to seven weeks of nivolumab. Each patient relapsed following autologous stem cell transplantation, and prior brentuximab vedotin exposure differed. This specimen was peripheral blood mononuclear cells (PBMCs), taken before the fourth cycle of nivolumab. The chain links TRBV5-1 to TRBJ2-1, with 12 bases that match TRBD2. The receptor was isolated from a human donor with classical Hodgkin lymphoma. CDR3 in DNA: TGCGCCAGCAGCTTGGGACTAGCGGGAGTGAATGAGCAGTTCTTC. Translation gives CASSLGLAGVNEQFF.